What follows are 18 T cell receptor beta chains derived from one specimen sequenced in a study of response to subunit inactivated influenza vaccine. TCRdb independently ran MiXCR on the RT-PCR reads; one entry per CDR3 protein. The sample shows 550,000 to 650,000 distinct CDR3 sequences, 12% of them seen only once. The specimen comprised PBMCs from blood, sampled on the day of vaccination. All receptors come from a man aged 45 to 65 who received an inactivated influenza vaccine.

The chain joins TRBV5-1 to TRBJ1-1; 9 bases match TRBD1. CDR1 SGHRS and CDR2 YFSETQ come from the germline V gene. This CDR3 region has 13 residues. V shed 5 bases and J 4 bases; nucleotides not matched to a gene: 3. CDR3 bases: TGCGCCAGCAGGAGGACAGGGGTCACTGAAGCTTTCTTT. This encodes CASRRTGVTEAFF.

This chain joins TRBV4-3 and TRBJ2-5, with 10 bases matching TRBD2. The CDR3 is made up of 14 amino acids. In germline, CDR1 is LGHNA, CDR2 YSLEER. After removal of 0 bases from V and 9 bases from J, the junction contained 4 bases not matched to a gene. CDR3 in amino acids: CASSQDLSGGAQYF. In DNA, the CDR3 is TGCGCCAGCAGCCAAGATTTGAGCGGGGGGGCCCAGTACTTC.

This clonotype occurred a few times. The genes are TRBV7-2 and TRBJ2-1, with 7 bases that match TRBD2. This CDR3 comprises 15 residues. With V trimmed by 1 base and J by 5 bases, 5 bases remained unmatched. The germline V gene has CDR1 SGHTA and CDR2 FQGNSA. Here the CDR3 reads CASSLDAGVHNEQFF. Written as DNA, the CDR3 is TGTGCCAGCAGCTTAGATGCGGGAGTACACAATGAGCAGTTCTTC.

This clonotype was seen at least ten times. One junction end does not reproduce the germline sequence, and a read error may be involved. The rearrangement links TRBV5-1 to TRBJ2-1, with TRBD2 matching 10 bases. This CDR3 has 15 residues. The germline CDR1 and CDR2 sequences are SGHRS and YFSETQ. The CDR3 DNA is TGTGCCAGCAGCTTAGTGCTAGCGGGAGAAAATGAGCAGTTCTTC. Its protein is CASSLVLAGENEQFF.

This clonotype was observed a handful of times. The genes are TRBV24-1 and TRBJ2-7, with 8 positions matching TRBD1. The CDR3 length is 15 residues. V trimming: 3 bases; J trimming: 5 bases; junction bases outside the gene matches: 8. Germline CDR1 reads KGHDR; CDR2 reads SFDVKD. The CDR3 region has the DNA TGTGCCACCAGTGATGGACAGGGCGGGAAAAACGAGCAGTACTTC. It encodes CATSDGQGGKNEQYF.

This clonotype was observed many times. The chain uses TRBV28 and TRBJ2-7, with 8 bases aligning to TRBD1. The trim removed 6 bases at V and 5 bases at J, leaving 12 bases unmatched. Germline V lookup: CDR1 MDHEN, CDR2 SYDVKM. The CDR3 is 15 residues long. This chain's CDR3 is CASRPGTGPGHEQYF. CDR3 DNA sequence: TGTGCCAGCAGACCAGGGACAGGTCCTGGTCACGAGCAGTACTTC.

This clonotype was seen a handful of times. V usage is TRBV6-1 and J usage is TRBJ2-7, with D unclear. The CDR3 consists of 17 residues. Trimming took 2 bases from V and 6 from J, leaving 23 bases between them. Germline V gene sequence: CDR1 MNHNS, CDR2 SASEGT. The CDR3 sequence is CASSELMARPGTTEQYF. The CDR3 bases are TGTGCCAGCAGTGAACTTATGGCCCGACCTGGCACCACCGAGCAGTACTTC.

J is TRBJ2-3 and V is TRBV20-1, with 7 nucleotides matching TRBD2. Looked up from germline, CDR1 is DFQATT and CDR2 is SNEGSKA (reference sequence). The CDR3 has 17 amino acids. J lost 1 base, V lost 6 bases, and 16 bases had no gene match. This CDR3 reads CSAPAGPQRPGTDTQYF. The CDR3 DNA follows: TGCAGTGCCCCAGCGGGGCCCCAACGTCCGGGCACAGATACGCAGTATTTT.

This clonotype was observed a handful of times. This chain uses TRBV12-3 or TRBV12-4 with TRBJ2-3, with D possibly TRBD1 on 6 matching bases. The CDR3 runs to 15 residues. The germline V and J ends were trimmed by 3 bases and 3 bases, with 13 bases remaining between them. The CDR3 DNA is TGTGCCAGCAGTTTCCGGCCAGGGGTGACAGATACGCAGTATTTT. Residues: CASSFRPGVTDTQYF.

This clonotype was seen ten or more times. The chain recombines TRBV29-1 with TRBJ2-3, with 10 bases aligning to TRBD2. Trimming removed 5 bases from V and 6 bases from J; junction bases left unmatched: 8. The germline CDR1 and CDR2 sequences are SQVTM and ANQGSEA. This CDR3 is 14 amino acids long. The CDR3 DNA is TGCAGCGTTCAGACTAGCGGGCGGACGGATACGCAGTATTTT. Translation: CSVQTSGRTDTQYF.

This clonotype was found many times. This chain uses TRBV4-3 with TRBJ2-3; 10 positions agree with TRBD1. The J segment lost 5 bases and the V segment lost 3 bases, leaving 5 bases of the junction unmatched. Germline V gives CDR1 LGHNA, CDR2 YSLEER. This CDR3 is 15 amino acids long. CDR3 in DNA: TGCGCCAGCAGCCATGACAGGGGGCAAAGAGATACGCAGTATTTT. Its protein product is CASSHDRGQRDTQYF.

This clonotype was counted only a few times. CDR3 nucleotides: TGTGCCAGCAGCCCCAGGTGGGTGAACACTGAAGCTTTCTTT. Translation gives CASSPRWVNTEAFF. The rearrangement uses TRBV2 and TRBJ1-1; no definite D call. V lost 6 bases and J lost 0, with 11 bases in between. Germline V lookup: CDR1 SNHLY, CDR2 FYNNEI. The CDR3 totals 14 residues.

This rearrangement joins TRBV20-1 to TRBJ1-2, with TRBD1 matching 7 bases. This CDR3 comprises 15 residues. The V gene's germline CDR1 is DFQATT and CDR2 SNEGSKA (reference sequence). After removal of 0 bases from V and 2 bases from J, the junction contained 6 bases not matched to a gene. For the CDR3, the DNA is TGCAGTGCTAGAGAAGGGCAGGGGGTAAACTATGGCTACACCTTC. This encodes CSAREGQGVNYGYTF.

This clonotype was seen more than once but under ten times. The chain recombines TRBV20-1 with TRBJ2-7; 10 nucleotides match TRBD2. Per germline, CDR1 DFQATT and CDR2 SNEGSKA (reference sequence). Trimming took 5 bases from V and 0 from J; bases not matched to a gene: 1. This CDR3 is 13 amino acids long. CDR3 bases: TGCAGTGCTGGGACTAGCGCCTCCTACGAGCAGTACTTC. It encodes CSAGTSASYEQYF.

The V gene is TRBV12-3 or TRBV12-4, the J gene TRBJ1-2; no reliable D call. The ends were cut back, 3 bases at V and 5 bases at J, with 7 bases in the middle. This CDR3 comprises 12 residues. CDR3 in amino acids: CASSFREYGYTF. The DNA of the CDR3 is TGTGCCAGCAGTTTTAGAGAGTATGGCTACACCTTC.

This clonotype was counted between two and nine times. The CDR3 region has the DNA TGTGCCAGCGGGTCGCTCTCCTACGAGCAGTACTTC. Its protein is CASGSLSYEQYF. The gene calls are TRBV7-9 and TRBJ2-7; D gene unclear. Germline loops: CDR1 SEHNR, CDR2 FQNEAQ (reference sequence). The CDR3 consists of 12 residues. Between the trimmed V and J ends, which lost 8 bases and 0 bases, there was a span of 8 bases.

Regarding this clonotype: Compared with germline, one end of the junction differs, possibly owing to a read error. The CDR3 DNA reads TGCTGTGCTAGAAATCCAGGGGGGAGAAATGAAAAACTGTTTTTT. It translates to CCARNPGGRNEKLFF. J is TRBJ1-4 and V is TRBV20-1, with 7 bases fitting TRBD1. Germline lookup yields CDR1 DFQATT and CDR2 SNEGSKA (reference sequence). CDR3 length: 15 amino acids.

A few counts support this clonotype. This chain uses TRBV5-1 with TRBJ1-1; a possible D gene is TRBD1 (5 bases). V lost 2 bases and J lost 1, with 9 bases in between. CDR1 and CDR2 from the germline V gene are SGHRS and YFSETQ. The length of the CDR3 is 14 residues. The CDR3 DNA sequence: TGCGCCAGCAGCTTACGGAGGGGGAACACTGAAGCTTTCTTT. Translating gives CASSLRRGNTEAFF.